There are a few counts of the clone carrying this T cell receptor beta chain. Antigen unknown. TCR beta libraries were prepared from cDNA with unique molecular identifiers. Between about 1 and 11 million T cells gave rise to a few hundred thousand cDNA molecules. TCRdb re-derived calls from the PCR reads in MiXCR, one entry per CDR3 protein. Here the sample spans hundreds of thousands of distinct CDR3 sequences, under 70% being singletons. The data derive from a study of post-analysis software for immune sequencing data. Study overall: The disease courses spanned relapsing-remitting, secondary progressive and progressive-relapsing forms of multiple sclerosis. General study results and limits: Controls showed lower frequencies than patients for five TRBV segments, and TRBV5-6, TRBV5-1 and TRBV20-1 were among these. Strong co-clustering by F measure linked samples that shared a preparation batch.

The CDR3 totals 16 residues. V was pared by 7 bases and J by 2 bases, with 13 bases of the junction left unmatched. Germline V gene sequence: CDR1 WSHSY, CDR2 SAAADI. The specimen was blood. The J gene is TRBJ1-2, the V gene TRBV10-2; 7 bases map to TRBD1. The clonotype comes from a girl aged 10 to 17 with multiple sclerosis. CDR3 sequence reads: CASIGTDHIPNYGYTF. The CDR3 DNA reads as TGCGCCAGCATCGGGACAGACCATATCCCCAACTATGGCTACACCTTC.